These T cell receptor beta chains were read from a single sample in a study of T cell responses to AZD1222 COVID-19 vaccine. TCRdb keeps only in-frame clones here, not all; method: immunoSEQ multiplex PCR. Among over 45,000 clones listed, roughly 90% were seen once. This sample comprised peripheral blood, obtained on day 0 of AZD1222 vaccination. Receptors originate from an adult in good health. CDR3s include the opening cysteine and the closing phenylalanine or tryptophan. D genes are given only for firm matches. Part of the rows lack a size; the others show once, few, many or a class for expanded clones.

clone_size j_call v_call d_call cdr3_nt cdr3_aa
. TRBJ2-5 TRBV10-2 TRBD2 TGCGCCAGCAGTCACCGGACTAGCTGGGAGACCCAGTACTTC CASSHRTSWETQYF
. TRBJ1-3 TRBV9 . TGTGCCAGCAGCGTAGAGGACAGTCTCTCTGGAAACACCATATATTTT CASSVEDSLSGNTIYF
. TRBJ1-4 TRBV9 . TGTGCCAGCAGCGTCCGAAGGAAGGACACCAATTCAACTAATGAAAAACTGTTTTTT CASSVRRKDTNSTNEKLFF
. TRBJ2-7 TRBV7-2 TRBD2 TGTGCCAGCAGTCCGGGACTAGCTTTCTACGAGCAGTACTTC CASSPGLAFYEQYF
once TRBJ2-1 TRBV3-1/TRBV3-2 . TGTGCCAGCAGCCATACCGGGACTTACTCCTACAATGAGCAGTTCTTC CASSHTGTYSYNEQFF
. TRBJ2-1 TRBV19 . TGTGCCAGTAATACCGGGTCCACTTACAATGAGCAGTTCTTC CASNTGSTYNEQFF
. TRBJ2-2 TRBV19 . TGTGCCAGTAAGAAGACGCAGAACACCGGGGAGCTGTTTTTT CASKKTQNTGELFF
. TRBJ1-1 TRBV28 . TGTGCCAGCACTCCCGGGGGTTGGACTGAAGCTTTCTTT CASTPGGWTEAFF
. TRBJ2-1 TRBV7-3 TRBD2 TGTGCCAGCAGCTCCAGGGGGACTAGCGGATACAATGAGCAGTTCTTC CASSSRGTSGYNEQFF
. TRBJ2-3 TRBV9 . TGTGCCAGCAGCGCTTCCCGGGACTTGAACACAGATACGCAGTATTTT CASSASRDLNTDTQYF
. TRBJ1-1 TRBV5-1 TRBD1 TGCGCCAGTACAGGGGGCAGGGCTGAAGCTTTCTTT CASTGGRAEAFF
. TRBJ1-6 TRBV9 TRBD1 TGTGCCAGCAGCGTGGGGGACAGCTCCTCCAGGTATAATTCACCCCTCCACTTT CASSVGDSSSRYNSPLHF
. TRBJ1-2 TRBV6-5 . TGTGCCAGCAGGCAGACTACGTCTTATGGCTACACCTTC CASRQTTSYGYTF
. TRBJ2-7 TRBV6-1 . TGTGCCAGCAGTGAGGCCCCTGAGCCCAGGGTCCCCTACGAGCAGTACTTC CASSEAPEPRVPYEQYF
. TRBJ2-3 TRBV19 . TGTGCCAGTAGTAAGGCAGGGGCAATGACAGATACGCAGTATTTT CASSKAGAMTDTQYF
. TRBJ2-1 TRBV30 TRBD2 TGTGCCTGCCCAGCGGGAGCGTACAATGAGCAGTTCTTC CACPAGAYNEQFF
. TRBJ1-2 TRBV28 . TGTGCCAGCGCCGCGGCCCCGCCCAACTATGGCTACACCTTC CASAAAPPNYGYTF